This T cell receptor beta chain was documented in a study of cytomegalovirus exposure and HLA in healthy donors. Repertoires were generated with immunoSEQ multiplex PCR, while TCRdb's copy carries only in-frame clones and drops some. Of around 130,000 clones listed, around 92% are singletons. With regard to this clone: Its antigen is unknown.

Study-wide findings and caveats: Rarity characterized most TCR sequences, yet some public TCRs appeared in many donors.

The donors were part of the roughly 120-subject validation cohort, which stood apart from the approximately 700-subject first cohort. CDR1 MNHEY and CDR2 SVGAGI come from the germline V gene. V was clipped by 5 bases and J by 5 bases; unmatched bases: 10. This CDR3 spans 15 amino acids. This chain joins TRBV6-5 and TRBJ2-7; 9 bases line up with TRBD1. This clonotype was sampled from a young man in good health and CMV-seronegative. The specimen sequenced was PBMCs. The CDR3 region has the DNA TGTGCCAGCAGTACCACCGGGACAGGGAAGAACGAGCAGTACTTC. It encodes CASSTTGTGKNEQYF.